The 22 T cell receptor beta chains below come from one sample, sequenced in a study of cytomegalovirus exposure and HLA in healthy donors. Use of 60 Vbeta and 13 Jbeta primers characterized the PCR. Libraries were prepared by immunoSEQ multiplex PCR; TCRdb keeps only in-frame clonotypes and omits some of them. The repertoire holds 140,000 to 150,000 clones, with more than 75% as singletons. Material: PBMCs. Receptor source: a woman younger than 35 in good health and CMV-seropositive.

This chain uses TRBV7-8 with TRBJ2-7, with no clear D. CDR1 is SGHVS, CDR2 FQNEAQ, per germline. With 1 base removed from V and 6 bases from J, the gap between germline ends came to 7 bases. This CDR3 spans 12 amino acids. The CDR3: CASSLVTGEQYF. DNA for the CDR3: TGTGCCAGCAGCTTAGTTACTGGCGAGCAGTACTTC.

This chain joins TRBV6-5 and TRBJ1-2; 9 bases agree with TRBD1. Germline V gene sequence: CDR1 MNHEY, CDR2 SVGAGI. V lost 6 bases, J lost 7 bases, and 6 bases stayed unmatched. The CDR3 consists of 13 residues. The CDR3 spells CASSQTGGGGYTF. The CDR3 nucleotides read TGTGCCAGCAGCCAGACAGGGGGGGGTGGCTACACCTTC.

The V call is TRBV19, the J call TRBJ1-2; D is possibly TRBD1 (6 bases). Germline values: CDR1 LNHDA, CDR2 SQIVND (reference sequence). V shed 8 bases and J shed 4 bases, with 14 bases lying between them. This CDR3 has 13 residues. The CDR3 loop is CASGRGQIYGYTF. The CDR3 DNA is TGTGCCAGTGGGAGAGGACAGATCTATGGCTACACCTTC. The full variable domain, with the rest looked up from reference TRBV19 and TRBJ1-2, is DGGITQSPKYLFRKEGQNVTLSCEQNLNHDAMYWYRQDPGQGLRLIYYSQIVNDFQKGDIAEGYSVSREKKESFPLTVTSAQKNPTAFYLCASGRGQIYGYTFGSGTRLTVV.

V gene TRBV25-1 combines with J gene TRBJ2-5; a possible D gene is TRBD1 (6 bases). The J call could be wrong; TRBJ2-7 is a better fit for the DNA end. Germline CDR1 MGHDK, CDR2 SYGVNS. The CDR3 has 15 residues. The CDR3 protein is CASSGRGTVSYEQYF. DNA of the CDR3: TGTGCCAGCAGTGGAAGGGGGACCGTTTCCTACGAGCAGTACTTC.

The rearrangement links TRBV4-2 to TRBJ2-3; 13 bases align to TRBD2. CDR1 and CDR2 (germline): LGHNA, YNFKEQ. This CDR3 comprises 18 residues. The V gene end was trimmed by 0 bases and the J gene end by 3 bases; junction bases not matched to a gene: 6. The CDR3 region has the DNA TGTGCCAGCAGCCAAGATTTACTAGCGGGGGGGAAGACAGATACGCAGTATTTT. It translates to CASSQDLLAGGKTDTQYF.

The chain recombines TRBV28 with TRBJ2-4; TRBD2 is a possible D gene (6 bases). Trimming took off 6 bases at V and 5 bases at J, with 14 bases between the two ends. Germline loops: CDR1 MDHEN, CDR2 SYDVKM. This CDR3 is built from 14 residues. CDR3 coding DNA: TGTGCCAGCAGGGTCGGCGGGATGGAAAACATTCAGTACTTC. Translation: CASRVGGMENIQYF.

This clone was seen a handful of times. The rearrangement links TRBV7-2 to TRBJ2-3; 7 positions match TRBD2. Trimming at V came to 0 bases and at J to 2 bases, leaving 2 bases not matched to a gene. CDR1 and CDR2 from the germline V gene are SGHTA and FQGNSA. The CDR3 is 15 residues long. The CDR3 region has the DNA TGTGCCAGCAGCTTAGCTAGCGGGCCCACAGATACGCAGTATTTT. The encoded protein is CASSLASGPTDTQYF.

This clone has a handful of counts. The rearrangement links TRBV27 to TRBJ1-5; 7 nucleotides agree with TRBD1. Germline V gene lookup returns CDR1 MNHEY and CDR2 SMNVEV (reference sequence). The V segment lost 0 bases and the J segment 0 bases; nucleotides outside the gene matches: 5. This CDR3 has 17 residues. This CDR3 reads CASSLSWDSHSNQPQHF. The CDR3 DNA reads as TGTGCCAGCAGTTTATCCTGGGACAGCCATAGCAATCAGCCCCAGCATTTT.

The chain employs TRBV4-1 and TRBJ1-4; 9 nucleotides match TRBD1. The CDR3 has 15 amino acids. Per germline, CDR1 MGHRA and CDR2 YSYEKL. Trimming removed 1 base from V and 7 bases from J; junction bases left unmatched: 4. CDR3 loop: CASSQVQGAGEKLFF. The CDR3 DNA is TGCGCCAGCAGCCAAGTACAGGGGGCGGGTGAAAAACTGTTTTTT.

The V gene is TRBV6-5, the J gene TRBJ1-3, with D tentatively TRBD1 (5 bases). The V and J ends lost 5 bases and 0 bases respectively, with 11 bases between them. The CDR3 runs 15 residues. The V gene's germline CDR1 is MNHEY and CDR2 SVGAGI. The CDR3 is CASSKQAFSGNTIYF. In DNA form, the CDR3 reads TGTGCCAGCAGTAAACAGGCCTTCTCTGGAAACACCATATATTTT.

V is TRBV15 and J is TRBJ1-5; possibly TRBD1 for D (5 bases). CDR3 size: 15 residues. V lost 6 bases, J lost 3 bases, and 15 bases lay in between. Germline V gives CDR1 LNHNV, CDR2 YYDKDF (reference sequence). In DNA, the CDR3 is TGTGCCACCAGTGATCTGGGGGGGAACAATCAGCCCCAGCATTTT. Translating it yields CATSDLGGNNQPQHF.

CDR3 nucleotide sequence: TGTGCCAGCAGCACCGACAGGGCCGCCAATCAGCCCCAGCATTTT. It is translated as CASSTDRAANQPQHF. This chain uses TRBV2 with TRBJ1-5; 7 bases map to TRBD1. The CDR3 is made up of 15 amino acids. The V gene's germline CDR1 is SNHLY and CDR2 FYNNEI. The V and J ends lost 6 bases and 3 bases, in that order; junction bases with no gene match: 8. Using reference TRBV2 and TRBJ1-5 for the parts outside the CDR3, the full variable domain is EPEVTQTPSHQVTQMGQEVILRCVPISNHLYFYWYRQILGQKVEFLVSFYNNEISEKSEIFDDQFSVERPDGSNFTLKIRSTKLEDSAMYFCASSTDRAANQPQHFGDGTRLSIL.

The V and J genes are TRBV28 and TRBJ1-3; D remains unclear. CDR3 length equals 16 residues. Looked up from germline, CDR1 is MDHEN and CDR2 is SYDVKM. Deletions cut 2 bases from V and 0 bases from J, with 11 bases between. The CDR3 loop is CASSLGGASSGNTIYF. The CDR3 DNA is TGTGCCAGCAGTTTAGGCGGCGCGTCCTCTGGAAACACCATATATTTT.

This chain joins TRBV5-1 and TRBJ2-7; 8 positions agree with TRBD2. The ends lost 1 base at V and 2 bases at J; junction bases unmatched: 5. Germline CDR1 reads SGHRS; CDR2 reads YFSETQ. There are 15 residues in the CDR3. CDR3 protein: CASSLLAGSPYEQYF. DNA for the CDR3: TGCGCCAGCAGCTTGTTAGCGGGGTCGCCCTACGAGCAGTACTTC.

The rearrangement joins TRBV27 to TRBJ2-4; 11 nucleotides align to TRBD2. The CDR3 contains 14 residues. The ends lost 2 bases at V and 6 bases at J; junction bases unmatched: 0. CDR1 and CDR2 from the germline V gene are MNHEY and SMNVEV (reference sequence). This CDR3 is CASSLGTSGNIQYF. The CDR3 nucleotides are TGTGCCAGCAGTTTAGGGACTAGCGGAAACATTCAGTACTTC.

The J gene is TRBJ2-2, the V gene TRBV5-1, with 13 nucleotides matching TRBD2. CDR3 length: 16 residues. Germline loops: CDR1 SGHRS, CDR2 YFSETQ. V dropped 4 bases and J dropped 6; count of bases not matched to a gene: 6. In nucleotides, the CDR3 is TGCGCCAGCAGCCAACTAGCGGGGGGGCGTTCCGGGGAGCTGTTTTTT. Translating gives CASSQLAGGRSGELFF.

The CDR3 region has the DNA TGCGCCAGCAGCCAAGGGACAGGGCCTGGAAACACCATATATTTT. It encodes CASSQGTGPGNTIYF. The J gene is TRBJ1-3, the V gene TRBV4-3; 8 bases are shared with TRBD1. J lost 2 bases, V lost 1 base, and 1 base had no gene match. Per the germline V gene, CDR1 is LGHNA and CDR2 is YSLEER. This CDR3 comprises 15 residues.

The rearrangement links TRBV19 to TRBJ1-5; no firm D call. This CDR3 has 15 amino acids. Trimming cost V 3 bases and J 0 bases, with 9 bases left between them. Germline loops: CDR1 LNHDA, CDR2 SQIVND (reference sequence). The CDR3 region is CASSITDYSNQPQHF. In nucleotides, the CDR3 is TGTGCCAGTAGTATTACAGACTATAGCAATCAGCCCCAGCATTTT. Complete variable domain (other parts from reference TRBV19 and TRBJ1-5): DGGITQSPKYLFRKEGQNVTLSCEQNLNHDAMYWYRQDPGQGLRLIYYSQIVNDFQKGDIAEGYSVSREKKESFPLTVTSAQKNPTAFYLCASSITDYSNQPQHFGDGTRLSIL.

The chain has TRBV6-4 and TRBJ1-1; 7 nucleotides match TRBD1. V was pared by 4 bases and J by 3 bases, with 5 bases of the junction left unmatched. Germline CDR1 MRHNA, CDR2 SNTAGT. The CDR3 covers 14 residues. The CDR3 nucleotides are TGTGCCAGCAGTGCCCTTACAGGGGACACTGAAGCTTTCTTT. Translating it yields CASSALTGDTEAFF.

The rearrangement uses TRBV5-5 and TRBJ1-2; 11 bases agree with TRBD1. Losses at the gene ends were 4 bases for V and 5 bases for J; bases not matched to a gene: 4. This CDR3 comprises 14 residues. Germline CDR1 reads SGHKS; CDR2 reads YYEKEE (reference sequence). The CDR3 sequence is CASSRGQGGYGYTF. The CDR3 DNA reads as TGTGCCAGCAGCCGGGGACAGGGGGGGTATGGCTACACCTTC.

Concerning this clone itself: Mismatch with germline at one junction end may stem from a read error. In the same sample, other DNA sequences code for this CDR3. V gene TRBV6-6 combines with J gene TRBJ1-3, with D possibly being TRBD1 (6 bases). The CDR3 runs 13 residues. Germline V gene data show CDR1 as MNHNY and CDR2 as SVGAGI (reference sequence). CDR3 sequence (DNA): TGTGCCGGCAGGGGCTACTCTGGAAACACCATATATTTT. Translating gives CAGRGYSGNTIYF.

The genes are TRBV5-1 and TRBJ2-1; 7 bases are a match to TRBD1. The V gene end was trimmed by 5 bases and the J gene end by 5 bases; junction bases not matched to a gene: 10. Looked up from germline, CDR1 is SGHRS and CDR2 is YFSETQ. The CDR3 is 15 amino acids. CDR3 sequence: CASRLTNRGDNEQFF. The CDR3 coding sequence is TGCGCCAGCAGACTTACCAACAGGGGAGACAATGAGCAGTTCTTC.